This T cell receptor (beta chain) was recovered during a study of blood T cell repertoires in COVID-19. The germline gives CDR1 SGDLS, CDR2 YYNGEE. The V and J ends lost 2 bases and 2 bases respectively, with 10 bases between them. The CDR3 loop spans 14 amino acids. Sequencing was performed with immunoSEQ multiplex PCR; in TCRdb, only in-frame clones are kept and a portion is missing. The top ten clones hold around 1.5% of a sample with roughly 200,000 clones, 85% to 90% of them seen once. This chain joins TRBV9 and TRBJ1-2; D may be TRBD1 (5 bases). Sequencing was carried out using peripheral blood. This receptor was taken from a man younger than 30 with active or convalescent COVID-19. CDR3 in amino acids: CASSVDSPNYGYTF. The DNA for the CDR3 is TGTGCCAGCAGCGTCGACAGTCCGAACTATGGCTACACCTTC.